This is a list of T cell receptor beta chains from one sample in a study of T cell changes during pregnancy in multiple sclerosis. The assay was immunoSEQ multiplex PCR, and TCRdb's table has in-frame clones only and misses some. This table has 40,000 to 60,000 clones, about 94% appearing once. Sequences were derived from CD4+ T cells from peripheral blood mononuclear cells, sampled in the first trimester of pregnancy. The receptors were sampled from a female donor with multiple sclerosis, enrolled in a pregnancy study. The CDR3 runs from the conserved cysteine through the conserved F or W. A D gene is named only where the DNA matches it firmly.

d_call j_call v_call cdr3_aa cdr3_nt
. TRBJ1-2 TRBV7-3 CASSLGQSYGYTF TGTGCCAGCAGCTTAGGACAGAGCTATGGCTACACCTTC
TRBD1 TRBJ1-1 TRBV5-1 CASSSTGMNTEAFF TGCGCCAGCAGCTCGACAGGGATGAACACTGAAGCTTTCTTT
. TRBJ2-3 TRBV10-3 CAITGTPADTQYF TGTGCCATCACCGGGACTCCCGCGGATACGCAGTATTTT
. TRBJ2-5 TRBV11-2 CASSRDRETQYF TGTGCCAGCAGCCGAGACAGGGAGACCCAGTACTTC
TRBD1 TRBJ1-2 TRBV2 CASSGATGQGSNGYTF TGTGCCAGCAGTGGAGCGACGGGACAGGGGTCGAATGGCTACACCTTC
TRBD1 TRBJ1-2 TRBV5-8 CASSLIPGGAVYGYTF TGTGCCAGCAGCTTGATACCAGGGGGCGCCGTCTATGGCTACACCTTC
TRBD1 TRBJ1-2 TRBV13 CASSLRRTGASSYGYTF TGTGCCAGCAGCTTAAGGCGGACAGGAGCCTCCTCCTATGGCTACACCTTC
TRBD2 TRBJ2-7 TRBV11-2 CASSVREGSAYEQYF TGTGCCAGCAGCGTGAGGGAGGGTAGCGCCTACGAGCAGTACTTC
. TRBJ2-7 TRBV7-8 CASSTRDNSYEQYF TGTGCCAGCAGCACCCGGGACAACTCCTACGAGCAGTACTTC
TRBD1 TRBJ1-5 TRBV2 CASTSPVQGRSNQPQHF TGTGCCAGCACCAGTCCCGTACAGGGGCGAAGCAATCAGCCCCAGCATTTT
. TRBJ2-7 TRBV19 CASSIGSSYEQYF TGTGCCAGTAGTATAGGTAGTTCCTACGAGCAGTACTTC
TRBD1 TRBJ2-4 TRBV28 CASNPPGQGAGNIQYF TGTGCCAGCAACCCCCCGGGACAGGGGGCGGGAAACATTCAGTACTTC
. TRBJ2-7 TRBV4-2 CASSQDYPGLAGVEQYF TGTGCCAGCAGCCAAGACTATCCGGGACTGGCTGGGGTAGAGCAGTACTTC
TRBD2 TRBJ2-1 TRBV4-2 CASSQVGGSGGGSEQFF TGTGCCAGCAGCCAAGTCGGAGGAAGCGGGGGGGGAAGTGAGCAGTTCTTC
. TRBJ1-5 TRBV11-2 CASSLGGGGTKNQPQHF TGTGCCAGCAGCTTAGGCGGGGGGGGGACCAAGAATCAGCCCCAGCATTTT
. TRBJ2-7 TRBV5-1 CASSPGVGGPEQYF TGCGCCAGCAGTCCAGGGGTTGGGGGCCCCGAGCAGTACTTC
. TRBJ2-5 TRBV18 CASSQKETQYF TGTGCCAGCTCCCAAAAAGAGACCCAGTACTTC
. TRBJ1-2 TRBV29-1 CSVSGYGYTF TGCAGCGTTTCGGGATATGGCTACACCTTC
. TRBJ2-5 TRBV18 CASSPLGETQYF TGTGCCAGCTCACCACTCGGGGAGACCCAGTACTTC
TRBD1 TRBJ1-1 TRBV14 CASSQFGQGASGAFF TGTGCCAGCAGCCAGTTCGGACAGGGGGCCTCCGGGGCTTTCTTT
TRBD2 TRBJ2-1 TRBV2 CASRRTSGDSYNEQFF TGTGCCAGCAGGCGGACTAGCGGGGACTCCTACAATGAGCAGTTCTTC
. TRBJ2-7 TRBV6-1 CASSPREGPYEQYF TGTGCCAGCAGTCCTCGCGAGGGCCCCTACGAGCAGTACTTC
TRBD1 TRBJ2-5 TRBV5-4 CASSARDRSQETQYF TGTGCCAGCAGCGCCCGGGACAGGTCCCAAGAGACCCAGTACTTC
. TRBJ2-7 TRBV6-6 CASSTPGGGPYEQYF TGTGCCAGCAGTACCCCCGGGGGAGGTCCCTACGAGCAGTACTTC
TRBD1 TRBJ1-2 TRBV18 CASSGTANYGYTF TGTGCCAGTTCTGGGACAGCCAACTATGGCTACACCTTC
. TRBJ2-6 TRBV7-3 CASSLFTPSAGANVLTF TGTGCCAGCAGCTTATTTACCCCTAGTGCTGGGGCCAACGTCCTGACTTTC
. TRBJ1-2 TRBV6-6 CASSSRDNYGYTF TGTGCCAGCAGCTCCAGGGATAACTATGGCTACACCTTC